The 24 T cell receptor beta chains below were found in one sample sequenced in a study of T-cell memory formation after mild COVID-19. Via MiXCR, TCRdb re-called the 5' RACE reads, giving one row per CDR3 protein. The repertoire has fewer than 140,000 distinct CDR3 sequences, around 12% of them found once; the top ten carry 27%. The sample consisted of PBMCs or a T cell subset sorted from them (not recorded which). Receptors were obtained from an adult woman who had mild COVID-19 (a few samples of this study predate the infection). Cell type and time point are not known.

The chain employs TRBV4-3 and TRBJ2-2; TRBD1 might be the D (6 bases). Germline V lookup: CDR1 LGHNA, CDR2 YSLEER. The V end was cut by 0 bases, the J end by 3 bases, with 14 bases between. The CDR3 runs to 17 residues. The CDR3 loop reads CASSQEYRQGYTGELFF. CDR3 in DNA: TGCGCCAGCAGCCAAGAGTATCGGCAGGGGTACACCGGGGAGCTGTTTTTT.

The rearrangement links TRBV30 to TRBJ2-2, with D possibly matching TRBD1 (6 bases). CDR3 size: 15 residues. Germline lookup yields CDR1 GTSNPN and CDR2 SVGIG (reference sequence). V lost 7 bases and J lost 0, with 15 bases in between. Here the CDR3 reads CASWTAKPNTGELFF. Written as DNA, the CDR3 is TGTGCCTCCTGGACAGCTAAACCGAACACCGGGGAGCTGTTTTTT.

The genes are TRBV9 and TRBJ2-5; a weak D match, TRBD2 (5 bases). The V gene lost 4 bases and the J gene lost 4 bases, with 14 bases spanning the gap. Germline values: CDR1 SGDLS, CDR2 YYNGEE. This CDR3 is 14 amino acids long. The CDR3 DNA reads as TGTGCCAGCAGCCCGACGGGAAGGGTAGAGACCCAGTACTTC. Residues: CASSPTGRVETQYF. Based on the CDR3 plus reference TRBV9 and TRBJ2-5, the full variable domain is DSGVTQTPKHLITATGQRVTLRCSPRSGDLSVYWYQQSLDQGLQFLIQYYNGEERAKGNILERFSAQQFPDLHSELNLSSLELGDSALYFCASSPTGRVETQYFGPGTRLLVL.

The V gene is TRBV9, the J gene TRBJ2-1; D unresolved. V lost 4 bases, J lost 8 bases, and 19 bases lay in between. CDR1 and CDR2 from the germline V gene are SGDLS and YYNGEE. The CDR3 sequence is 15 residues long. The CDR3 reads CASSLPVAGTDEQFF. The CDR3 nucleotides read TGTGCCAGCAGCCTTCCTGTGGCAGGTACGGATGAGCAGTTCTTC. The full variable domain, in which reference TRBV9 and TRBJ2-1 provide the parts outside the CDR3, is DSGVTQTPKHLITATGQRVTLRCSPRSGDLSVYWYQQSLDQGLQFLIQYYNGEERAKGNILERFSAQQFPDLHSELNLSSLELGDSALYFCASSLPVAGTDEQFFGPGTRLTVL.

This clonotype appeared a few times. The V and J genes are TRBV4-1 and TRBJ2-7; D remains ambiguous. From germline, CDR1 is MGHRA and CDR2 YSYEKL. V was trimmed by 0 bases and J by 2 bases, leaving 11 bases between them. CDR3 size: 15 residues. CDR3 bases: TGCGCCAGCAGCCAAGAGGAATGGCAACCCTACGAGCAGTACTTC. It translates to CASSQEEWQPYEQYF.

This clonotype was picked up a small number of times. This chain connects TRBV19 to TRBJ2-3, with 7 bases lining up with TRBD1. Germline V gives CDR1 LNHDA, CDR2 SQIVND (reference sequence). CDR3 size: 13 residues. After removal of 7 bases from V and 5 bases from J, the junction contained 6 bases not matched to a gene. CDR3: CASNGRGRDTQYF. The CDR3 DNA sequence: TGTGCCAGTAACGGCAGGGGGAGAGATACGCAGTATTTT.

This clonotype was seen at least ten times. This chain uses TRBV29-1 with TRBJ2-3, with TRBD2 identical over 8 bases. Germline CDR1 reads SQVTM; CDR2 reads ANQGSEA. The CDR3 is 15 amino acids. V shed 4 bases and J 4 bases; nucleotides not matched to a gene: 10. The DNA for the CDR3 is TGCAGCGTTGTGAGTAGCGGGGAGACCCCAGATACGCAGTATTTT. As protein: CSVVSSGETPDTQYF.

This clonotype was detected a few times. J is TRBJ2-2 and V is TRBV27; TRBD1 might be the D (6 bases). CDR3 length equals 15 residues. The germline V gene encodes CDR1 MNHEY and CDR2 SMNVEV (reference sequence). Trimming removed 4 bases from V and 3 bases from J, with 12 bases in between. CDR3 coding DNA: TGTGCCAGCAGTTCCAGACAGGAGGACACCGGGGAGCTGTTTTTT. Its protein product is CASSSRQEDTGELFF.

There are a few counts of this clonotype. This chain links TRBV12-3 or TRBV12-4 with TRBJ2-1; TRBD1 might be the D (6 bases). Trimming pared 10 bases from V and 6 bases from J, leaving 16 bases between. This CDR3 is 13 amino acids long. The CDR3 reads CATEGQKFNEQFF. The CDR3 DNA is TGTGCCACCGAGGGACAAAAATTCAATGAGCAGTTCTTC.

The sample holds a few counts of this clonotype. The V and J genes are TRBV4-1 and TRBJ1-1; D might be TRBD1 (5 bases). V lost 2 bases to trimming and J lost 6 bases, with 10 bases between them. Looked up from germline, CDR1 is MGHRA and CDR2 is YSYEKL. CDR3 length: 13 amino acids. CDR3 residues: CASSQFRGAEAFF. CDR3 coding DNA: TGCGCCAGCAGCCAATTTCGGGGGGCTGAAGCTTTCTTT.

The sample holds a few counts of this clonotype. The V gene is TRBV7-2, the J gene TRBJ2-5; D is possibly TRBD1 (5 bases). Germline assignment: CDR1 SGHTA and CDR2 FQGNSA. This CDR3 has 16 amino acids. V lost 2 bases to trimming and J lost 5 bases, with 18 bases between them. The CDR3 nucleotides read TGTGCCAGCAGCTTATACGGACAATCACTTCGGGAGACCCAGTACTTC. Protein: CASSLYGQSLRETQYF. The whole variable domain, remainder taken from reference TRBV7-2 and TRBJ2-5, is GAGVSQSPSNKVTEKGKDVELRCDPISGHTALYWYRQSLGQGLEFLIYFQGNSAPDKSGLPSDRFSAERTGGSVSTLTIQRTQQEDSAVYLCASSLYGQSLRETQYFGPGTRLLVL.

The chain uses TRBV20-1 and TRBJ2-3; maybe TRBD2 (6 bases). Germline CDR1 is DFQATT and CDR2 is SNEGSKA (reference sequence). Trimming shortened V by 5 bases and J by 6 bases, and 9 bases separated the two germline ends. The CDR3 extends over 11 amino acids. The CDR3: CSARDWDTQYF. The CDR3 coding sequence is TGCAGTGCTCGGGACTGGGATACGCAGTATTTT.

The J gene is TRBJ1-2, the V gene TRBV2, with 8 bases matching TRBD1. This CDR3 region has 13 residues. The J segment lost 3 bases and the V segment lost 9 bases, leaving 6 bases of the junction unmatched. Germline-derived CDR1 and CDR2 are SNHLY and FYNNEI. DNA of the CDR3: TGTGCCAGACGAACAGGGGGTTACTATGGCTACACCTTC. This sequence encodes CARRTGGYYGYTF. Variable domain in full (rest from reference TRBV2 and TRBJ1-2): EPEVTQTPSHQVTQMGQEVILRCVPISNHLYFYWYRQILGQKVEFLVSFYNNEISEKSEIFDDQFSVERPDGSNFTLKIRSTKLEDSAMYFCARRTGGYYGYTFGSGTRLTVV.

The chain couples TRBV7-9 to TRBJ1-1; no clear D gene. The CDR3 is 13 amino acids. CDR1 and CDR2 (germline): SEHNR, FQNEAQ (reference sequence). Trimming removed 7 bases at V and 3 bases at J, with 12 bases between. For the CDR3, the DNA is TGTGCCAGCATCGGGATCAAGGACACTGAAGCTTTCTTT. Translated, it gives CASIGIKDTEAFF.

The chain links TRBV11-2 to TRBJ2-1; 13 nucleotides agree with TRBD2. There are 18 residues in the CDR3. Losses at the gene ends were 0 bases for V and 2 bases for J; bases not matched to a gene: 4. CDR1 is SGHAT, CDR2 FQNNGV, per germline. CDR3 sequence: CASSLDGLAGEAYNEQFF. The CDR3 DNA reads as TGTGCCAGCAGCTTAGACGGACTAGCGGGAGAAGCCTACAATGAGCAGTTCTTC.

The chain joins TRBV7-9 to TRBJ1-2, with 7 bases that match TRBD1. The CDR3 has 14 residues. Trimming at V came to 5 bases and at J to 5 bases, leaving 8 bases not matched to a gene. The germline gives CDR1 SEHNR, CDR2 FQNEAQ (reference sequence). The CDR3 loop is CASSPWGQLYGYTF. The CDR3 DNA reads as TGTGCCAGCAGCCCCTGGGGACAGCTATATGGCTACACCTTC.

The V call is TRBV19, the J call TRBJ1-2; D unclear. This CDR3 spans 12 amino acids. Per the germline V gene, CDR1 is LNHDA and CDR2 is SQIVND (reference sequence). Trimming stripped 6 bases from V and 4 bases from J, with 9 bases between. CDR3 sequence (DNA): TGTGCCAGTAGCCCTTTAGTCTATGGCTACACCTTC. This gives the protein CASSPLVYGYTF.

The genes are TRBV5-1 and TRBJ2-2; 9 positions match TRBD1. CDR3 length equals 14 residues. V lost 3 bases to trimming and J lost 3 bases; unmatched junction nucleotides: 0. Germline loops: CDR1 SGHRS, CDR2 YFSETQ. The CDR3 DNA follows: TGCGCCAGCAGCTGGACAGGGGACACCGGGGAGCTGTTTTTT. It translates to CASSWTGDTGELFF. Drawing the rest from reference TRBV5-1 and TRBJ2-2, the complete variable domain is KAGVTQTPRYLIKTRGQQVTLSCSPISGHRSVSWYQQTPGQGLQFLFEYFSETQRNKGNFPGRFSGRQFSNSRSEMNVSTLELGDSALYLCASSWTGDTGELFFGEGSRLTVL.

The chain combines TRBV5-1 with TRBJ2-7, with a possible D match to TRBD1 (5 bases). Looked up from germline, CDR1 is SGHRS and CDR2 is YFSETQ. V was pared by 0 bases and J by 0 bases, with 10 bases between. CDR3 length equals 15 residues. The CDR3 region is CASSLVQGLSYEQYF. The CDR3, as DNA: TGCGCCAGCAGCTTGGTCCAGGGCCTCTCCTACGAGCAGTACTTC. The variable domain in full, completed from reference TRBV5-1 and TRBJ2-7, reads KAGVTQTPRYLIKTRGQQVTLSCSPISGHRSVSWYQQTPGQGLQFLFEYFSETQRNKGNFPGRFSGRQFSNSRSEMNVSTLELGDSALYLCASSLVQGLSYEQYFGPGTRLTVT.

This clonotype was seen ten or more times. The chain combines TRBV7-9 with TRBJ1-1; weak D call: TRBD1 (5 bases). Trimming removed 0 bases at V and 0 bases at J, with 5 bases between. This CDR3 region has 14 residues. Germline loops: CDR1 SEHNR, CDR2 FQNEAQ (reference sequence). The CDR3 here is CASSLAGVNTEAFF. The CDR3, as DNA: TGTGCCAGCAGCTTAGCGGGGGTGAACACTGAAGCTTTCTTT.

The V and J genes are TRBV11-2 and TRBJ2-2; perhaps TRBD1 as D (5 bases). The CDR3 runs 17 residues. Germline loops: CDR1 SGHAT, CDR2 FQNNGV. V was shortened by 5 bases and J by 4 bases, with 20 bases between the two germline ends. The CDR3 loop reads CASSRTPSQPGTGELFF. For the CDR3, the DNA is TGTGCCAGCAGCCGGACACCCTCCCAGCCCGGCACCGGGGAGCTGTTTTTT.

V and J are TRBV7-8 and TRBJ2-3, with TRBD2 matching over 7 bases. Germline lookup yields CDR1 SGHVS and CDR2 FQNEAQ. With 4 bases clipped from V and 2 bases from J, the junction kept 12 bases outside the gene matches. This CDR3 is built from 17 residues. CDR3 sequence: CASSSPTSAYSTDTQYF. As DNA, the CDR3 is TGTGCCAGCAGCTCTCCAACTAGCGCCTACTCCACAGATACGCAGTATTTT. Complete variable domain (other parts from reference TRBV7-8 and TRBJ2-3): GAGVSQSPRYKVAKRGQDVALRCDPISGHVSLFWYQQALGQGPEFLTYFQNEAQLDKSGLPSDRFFAERPEGSVSTLKIQRTQQEDSAVYLCASSSPTSAYSTDTQYFGPGTRLTVL.

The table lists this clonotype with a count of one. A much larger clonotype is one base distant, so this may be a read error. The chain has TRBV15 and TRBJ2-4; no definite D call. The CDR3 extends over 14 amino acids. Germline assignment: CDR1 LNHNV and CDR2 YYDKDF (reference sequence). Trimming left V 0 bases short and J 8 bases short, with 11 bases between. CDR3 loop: CATSRDQNLDIQYF. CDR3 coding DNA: TGTGCCACCAGCAGAGATCAAAATCTGGACATTCAGTACTTC.

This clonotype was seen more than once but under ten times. The CDR3 region is CASSPPLGDTEAFF. In DNA, the CDR3 is TGTGCCAGCAGCCCCCCGCTGGGGGACACTGAAGCTTTCTTT. The V call is TRBV7-9, the J call TRBJ1-1; a weak D match, TRBD1 (5 bases). The V and J ends lost 5 bases and 3 bases respectively, with 13 bases between them. Germline CDR1 reads SEHNR; CDR2 reads FQNEAQ (reference sequence). This CDR3 has 14 amino acids.